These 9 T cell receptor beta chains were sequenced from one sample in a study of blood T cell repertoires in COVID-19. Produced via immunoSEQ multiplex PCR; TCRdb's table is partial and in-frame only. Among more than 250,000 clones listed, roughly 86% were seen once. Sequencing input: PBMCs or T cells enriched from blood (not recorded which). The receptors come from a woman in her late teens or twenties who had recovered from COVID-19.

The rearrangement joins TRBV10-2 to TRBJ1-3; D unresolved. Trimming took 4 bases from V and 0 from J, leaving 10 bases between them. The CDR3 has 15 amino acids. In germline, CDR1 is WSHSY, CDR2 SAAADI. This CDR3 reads CASSGAGSSGNTIYF. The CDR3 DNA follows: TGCGCCAGCAGTGGCGCCGGGAGCTCTGGAAACACCATATATTTT.

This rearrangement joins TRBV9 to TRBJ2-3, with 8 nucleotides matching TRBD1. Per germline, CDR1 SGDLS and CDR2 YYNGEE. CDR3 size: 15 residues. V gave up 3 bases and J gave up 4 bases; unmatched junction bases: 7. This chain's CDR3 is CASSAQGASADTQYF. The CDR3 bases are TGTGCCAGCAGCGCCCAGGGGGCATCGGCAGATACGCAGTATTTT.

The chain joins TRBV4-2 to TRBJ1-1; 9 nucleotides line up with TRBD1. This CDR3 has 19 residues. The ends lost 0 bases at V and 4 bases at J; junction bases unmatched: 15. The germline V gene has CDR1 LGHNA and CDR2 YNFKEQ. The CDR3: CASSQDSWTGEFAGTEAFF. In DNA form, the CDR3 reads TGTGCCAGCAGCCAAGATTCGTGGACAGGGGAATTTGCAGGCACTGAAGCTTTCTTT.

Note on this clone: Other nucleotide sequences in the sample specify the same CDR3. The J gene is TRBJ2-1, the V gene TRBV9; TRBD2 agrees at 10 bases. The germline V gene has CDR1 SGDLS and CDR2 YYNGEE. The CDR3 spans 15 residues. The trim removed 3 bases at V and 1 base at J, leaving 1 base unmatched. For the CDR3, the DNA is TGTGCCAGCAGCGCTAGCGGGAGATCCTACAATGAGCAGTTCTTC. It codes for CASSASGRSYNEQFF. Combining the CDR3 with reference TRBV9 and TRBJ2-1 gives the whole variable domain DSGVTQTPKHLITATGQRVTLRCSPRSGDLSVYWYQQSLDQGLQFLIQYYNGEERAKGNILERFSAQQFPDLHSELNLSSLELGDSALYFCASSASGRSYNEQFFGPGTRLTVL.

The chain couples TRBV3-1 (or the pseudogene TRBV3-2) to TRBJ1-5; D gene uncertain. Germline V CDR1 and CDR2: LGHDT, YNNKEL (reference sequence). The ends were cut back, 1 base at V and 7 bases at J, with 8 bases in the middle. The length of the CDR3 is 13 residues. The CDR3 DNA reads TGTGCCAGCAGCCAAGCGGGGAACCAGCCCCAGCATTTT. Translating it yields CASSQAGNQPQHF.

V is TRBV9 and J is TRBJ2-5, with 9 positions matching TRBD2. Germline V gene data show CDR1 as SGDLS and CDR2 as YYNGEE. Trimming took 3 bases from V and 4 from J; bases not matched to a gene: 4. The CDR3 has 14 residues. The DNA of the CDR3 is TGTGCCAGCAGCGCACCGGGACTAGCAGAGACCCAGTACTTC. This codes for CASSAPGLAETQYF. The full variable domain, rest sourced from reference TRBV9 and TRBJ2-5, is DSGVTQTPKHLITATGQRVTLRCSPRSGDLSVYWYQQSLDQGLQFLIQYYNGEERAKGNILERFSAQQFPDLHSELNLSSLELGDSALYFCASSAPGLAETQYFGPGTRLLVL.

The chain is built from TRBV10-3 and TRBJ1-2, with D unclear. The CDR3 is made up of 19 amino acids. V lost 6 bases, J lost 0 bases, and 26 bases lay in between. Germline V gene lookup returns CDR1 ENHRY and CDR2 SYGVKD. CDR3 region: CAISVGLGTDYGPNYGYTF. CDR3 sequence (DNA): TGTGCCATCAGCGTGGGGTTGGGAACGGACTATGGCCCTAACTATGGCTACACCTTC.

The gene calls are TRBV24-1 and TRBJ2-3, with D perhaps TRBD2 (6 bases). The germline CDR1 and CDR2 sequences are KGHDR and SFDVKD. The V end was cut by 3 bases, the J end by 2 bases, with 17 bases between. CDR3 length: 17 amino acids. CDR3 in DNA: TGTGCCACCAGTGATCCTGCCGCGGGGAAAATCACAGATACGCAGTATTTT. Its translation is CATSDPAAGKITDTQYF.

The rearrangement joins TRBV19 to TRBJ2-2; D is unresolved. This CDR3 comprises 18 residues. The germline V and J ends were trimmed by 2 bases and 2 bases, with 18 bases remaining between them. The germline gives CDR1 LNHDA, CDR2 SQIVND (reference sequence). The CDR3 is CASSIRALMALNTGELFF. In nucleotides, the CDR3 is TGTGCCAGTAGTATACGTGCTTTGATGGCACTAAACACCGGGGAGCTGTTTTTT.